This T cell receptor (beta chain) was recorded in a study of beta chain features in type 1 diabetes (dated by TCRdb to 2016 to 2019). For the study in its entirety: No differences in mean age, gender distribution, total cell number or subset yield were found between patients and healthy donors. Across all samples, approximately 100 million sorted cells were examined, and cell number per subset correlated strongly with RNA yield. The study compared TCRB repertoires of sorted circulating CD4+ T cell subsets between recently diagnosed type 1 diabetes patients and matched healthy donors. Whereas all 30 or so donors provided naive and central memory subsets, regulatory and stem cell-like memory subsets were isolated from just 8 patients and about 8 healthy donors. What the research found in general, with its limitations: Naive, central memory and regulatory TCRB repertoires appeared to be more alike among patients than among healthy donors. Type 1 diabetes patients showed a moderate but significant shortening of TCRB CDR3 length in all four CD4+ subsets. Fewer insertions and more nucleotide deletions at VDJ recombination sites were observed in patients with type 1 diabetes, implying thymic rearrangement abnormalities. Sequencing cDNA rather than genomic DNA could over-represent highly expressing activated cells, although activation and CD3 levels did not differ between groups. PCR may preferentially amplify shorter templates, but because patient and control samples were amplified and corrected together, any resulting skew would affect both groups equally. HLA sub-analyses involved small numbers of individuals, so any influence of HLA type on TCRB rearrangement remained unresolved.

A single peripheral blood draw of 90 to 150 mL on average was collected from each donor into heparinised tubes. A BD FACSAria II was used to sort naive, central memory, regulatory and stem cell-like memory CD4+ T cells with a panel that included CD45RO, CCR7, CD25, CD127, CD95 and CD27. Purity was above 95% for every sorted population. PBMCs were isolated right away by Lymphoprep density gradient centrifugation and were stained directly, without culture. So that batch effects would be minimized, each experiment stained and sorted samples in pairs, pairing one healthy donor with one patient. This clone has a handful of counts. Its target antigen remains unknown. Per-base qualities were not stored, and no clone one base away is much larger. At the junction V is shortened by 1 base and J by 6 bases; bases outside the gene matches: 4. From the germline V gene, CDR1 is MDHEN and CDR2 is SYDVKM. Inclusive of the bounding cysteine and phenylalanine, the CDR3 is 16 residues long. The retained sequence is limited to the CDR3, 48 bases, with the frame set at the first base.

All of the isolated RNA was reverse transcribed with the High Capacity cDNA Reverse Transcription Kit, so expressed TCRB transcripts were sequenced. Naive, central memory and regulatory T cell samples underwent deep immunoSEQ sequencing, averaging around 4 million total reads per sample. Sorted cells were lysed in RLT buffer, and RNA was extracted using DNase-treated RNeasy Micro or Mini kits according to cell number. Each cell subset was processed separately to prevent cross-contamination, with patient and healthy donor samples processed together. Using the immunoSEQ multiplex PCR, TCRB sequences were amplified from cDNA into 87-bp fragments spanning the CDR3 region. The amplicons were sequenced using the Illumina HiSeq platform. The original methods were these. Synthetic template baselines were used to correct PCR bias computationally, reads within Hamming distance 2 were collapsed, and singletons that could not be merged were discarded. By aligning reads against IMGT, V, D and J genes, CDR3 length, and insertions or deletions at six rearrangement sites were assigned. Within each subset, clonotype counts were normalized to the number of sorted cells before true diversity and Gini coefficients were calculated with the tcR R package. The overlap coefficient, calculated on TCRB nucleotide sequences, was used to measure repertoire sharing. TCRdb provides this immuneACCESS table in a form limited to in-frame rearrangements. Some clones are lacking; in checked studies, under half of them reflect an unresolved V gene, and why the rest are absent is not known. That table is the source of V, J and clone size, and D and trimming were worked out from the DNA. The sample table shows about 160,000 clones, and about a tenth are seen once. Together, the top ten hold 0.4% to 0.55% of the sample.

This receptor was obtained from a young man with type 1 diabetes. The material sequenced was central memory CD4+ T cells from blood. Here the chain combines TRBV28 and TRBJ1-3, with TRBD1 identical over 12 junction bases. The sequence in DNA is TGTGCCAGCAGTTTATTGGGGACAGGGGGCGCAAACACCATATATTTT. This encodes CASSLLGTGGANTIYF.